This TCR beta chain derives from a study of OX40 agonist ivuxolimab in advanced cancers. The CDR3 sequence is 15 residues long. V was trimmed by 4 bases and J by 5 bases, leaving 16 bases between them. Germline CDR1 SGDLS, CDR2 YYNGEE. Sequencing used immunoSEQ multiplex PCR; TCRdb keeps in-frame clones, though not all of them. The table lists 69,000 or so clones, around 82% of them singletons. This TCR was sampled from an adult with an advanced solid tumor such as melanoma, head and neck, liver or kidney cancer. The source was CD4+ or CD8+ T cells sorted from blood, collected in a trial of the OX40 agonist ivuxolimab. The genes are TRBV9 and TRBJ2-1; the D gene is possibly TRBD1 (5 bases). The CDR3 DNA follows: TGTGCCAGCAGCCAAGGCATGGGGCTAAACAATGAGCAGTTCTTC. Translating it yields CASSQGMGLNNEQFF.